The T cell receptor (beta chain) described here comes from a study of OX40 agonist ivuxolimab in advanced cancers. General observations from the study: Among some nonresponders, normalized T-cell clonal expansion was also low.

In regard to this clone: Its antigen is unidentified.

Germline loops: CDR1 ENHRY, CDR2 SYGVKD. V lost 0 bases and J lost 6, with 6 bases in between. There are 13 residues in the CDR3. Method: immunoSEQ multiplex PCR; TCRdb's copy keeps in-frame clones and lacks some. The data hold tens of thousands of clones, with about 82% observed a single time. The chain carries TRBV10-3 and TRBJ1-5; D unresolved. The sample in question was CD4+ or CD8+ T cells sorted from blood, obtained in a trial of the OX40 agonist ivuxolimab. The receptor was derived from an adult with an advanced solid tumor such as melanoma, head and neck, liver or kidney cancer. For the CDR3, the DNA is TGTGCCATCAGTGAGTCACGGGGTCAGCCCCAGCATTTT. Its protein product is CAISESRGQPQHF.